Below are 8 T cell receptor beta chains sequenced from a single sample in a study of T cells in localized non-small cell lung cancer. Method: immunoSEQ multiplex PCR; TCRdb's copy keeps in-frame clones and lacks some. The sample has 950 to 1,100 clones, around 35% seen once; the top ten hold roughly a fifth. Material: normal lung tissue next to the tumor, obtained before any cancer treatment. These receptors all come from a male donor older than 55 with stage I lung adenocarcinoma.

By sample fraction, this clone is large. This chain uses TRBV11-3 with TRBJ2-5; TRBD2 agrees at 13 bases. The CDR3 contains 16 residues. The V gene's germline CDR1 is SGHNT and CDR2 YENEEA. V lost 3 bases, J lost 4 bases, and 5 bases stayed unmatched. CDR3 DNA sequence: TGTGCCAGCAGCTTGGGGACTAGCGGGGTGGGAGAGACCCAGTACTTC. It yields the protein CASSLGTSGVGETQYF.

This clone was detected a few times. The junction departs from the called germline gene at one end, perhaps through a read error. The gene calls are TRBV18 and TRBJ2-5; 10 bases align to TRBD1. The CDR3 spans 16 residues. The germline gives CDR1 KGHSH, CDR2 LQKENI. For the CDR3, the DNA is TGTGCCAGCTCGCCACCAAAGTCGGGACAGGGGGAGACCCAGTACTTC. Protein sequence: CASSPPKSGQGETQYF.

The rearrangement links TRBV5-1 to TRBJ2-3; 7 bases agree with TRBD2. CDR1 SGHRS and CDR2 YFSETQ come from the germline V gene. V shed 0 bases and J 2 bases; nucleotides not matched to a gene: 6. The length of the CDR3 is 16 residues. CDR3 in amino acids: CASSLARDYLTDTQYF. CDR3 nucleotide sequence: TGCGCCAGCAGCTTGGCAAGGGACTACCTCACAGATACGCAGTATTTT.

The sample holds a few counts of this clone. The rearrangement links TRBV6-8 to TRBJ1-2; D unclear. From germline, CDR1 is MNHGY and CDR2 SAAAGT. Trimming removed 0 bases at V and 8 bases at J, with 13 bases between. The CDR3 length is 14 residues. CDR3 in amino acids: CASSYSMGFEGYTF. In DNA form, the CDR3 reads TGTGCCAGCAGTTACTCGATGGGGTTCGAAGGCTACACCTTC.

By proportion, this clone is medium-sized (0.01 to 0.1%). CDR3 sequence: CASSLDGHYIVGELFF. The CDR3 region has the DNA TGTGCCAGCAGCTTAGACGGGCATTACATTGTCGGGGAGCTGTTTTTT. The chain combines TRBV11-3 with TRBJ2-2; no firm D call. The V end was cut by 0 bases, the J end by 7 bases, with 15 bases between. The CDR3 extends over 16 amino acids. Looked up from germline, CDR1 is SGHNT and CDR2 is YENEEA.

About this clone: A junction boundary mismatches the germline segment, possibly from a read error. V gene TRBV6-8 combines with J gene TRBJ2-1; 7 nucleotides align to TRBD2. The CDR3 has 17 amino acids. CDR1 and CDR2 (germline): MNHGY, SAAAGT. The CDR3 nucleotides are TGTGCCAGCAGTTTTCTCCTAGCGGCGTACTCCTACAATAAGCAGTTCTTC. Its protein product is CASSFLLAAYSYNKQFF.

J is TRBJ2-3 and V is TRBV19; TRBD2 agrees at 9 bases. CDR1 and CDR2 (germline): LNHDA, SQIVND (reference sequence). The CDR3 consists of 16 residues. V was pared by 6 bases and J by 3 bases, with 10 bases of the junction left unmatched. The CDR3 sequence is CASSTASGLATDTQYF. CDR3 bases: TGTGCCAGTAGCACAGCCTCGGGACTAGCTACAGATACGCAGTATTTT.

The gene calls are TRBV29-1 and TRBJ1-1; 7 bases fit TRBD1. V trimming: 7 bases; J trimming: 4 bases; junction bases outside the gene matches: 12. This CDR3 is built from 14 residues. CDR1 is SQVTM, CDR2 ANQGSEA, per germline. The CDR3 nucleotides are TGCAGCGGGTACCGGGACAGCGGTACCACTGAAGCTTTCTTT. This sequence encodes CSGYRDSGTTEAFF.